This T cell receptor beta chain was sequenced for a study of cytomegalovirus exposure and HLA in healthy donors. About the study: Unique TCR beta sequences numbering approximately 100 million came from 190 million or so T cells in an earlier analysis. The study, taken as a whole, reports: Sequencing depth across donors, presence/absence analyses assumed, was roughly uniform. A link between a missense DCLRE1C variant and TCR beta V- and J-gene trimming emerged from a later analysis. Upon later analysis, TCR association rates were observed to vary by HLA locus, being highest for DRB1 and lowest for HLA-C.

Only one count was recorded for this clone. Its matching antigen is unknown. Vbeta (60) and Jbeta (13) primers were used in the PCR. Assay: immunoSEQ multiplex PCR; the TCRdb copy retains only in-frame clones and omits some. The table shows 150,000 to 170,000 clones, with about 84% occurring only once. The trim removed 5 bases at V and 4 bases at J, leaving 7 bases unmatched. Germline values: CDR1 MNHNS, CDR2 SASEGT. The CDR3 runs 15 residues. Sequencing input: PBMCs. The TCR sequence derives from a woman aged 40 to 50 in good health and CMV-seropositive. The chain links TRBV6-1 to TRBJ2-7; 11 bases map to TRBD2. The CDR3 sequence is CASSLSTSGKYEQYF. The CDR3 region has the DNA TGTGCCAGCAGTTTATCGACTAGCGGGAAATACGAGCAGTACTTC.